This TCR beta chain derives from a study of a mutant IDH1 vaccine in newly diagnosed glioma. As for the study in general: Therapy received beforehand was radiotherapy, temozolomide, or both, with most patients given both.

As to time point: baseline, week 1 (first vaccination visit). Specified treatment: pre-vaccination baseline after standard-of-care therapy. Per the germline V gene, CDR1 is SNHLY and CDR2 is FYNNEI. The CDR3 extends over 14 amino acids. V lost 10 bases and J lost 1, with 14 bases in between. Some clones are missing from TCRdb's copy, which holds only in-frame ones; the method was immunoSEQ multiplex PCR. The data contain about 38,000 clones, 78% of them singletons. This rearrangement joins TRBV2 to TRBJ2-4; unclear D gene. This clonotype was obtained from a middle-aged man with glioma. Some clones in this sample may be carry-over from other donors' samples. This sample comprised PBMCs, obtained from a glioma patient treated with radiotherapy, temozolomide or both. The CDR3 sequence is CANKRSGAKNIQYF. Here the CDR3 DNA reads TGTGCCAACAAGCGTTCTGGCGCCAAAAACATTCAGTACTTC.